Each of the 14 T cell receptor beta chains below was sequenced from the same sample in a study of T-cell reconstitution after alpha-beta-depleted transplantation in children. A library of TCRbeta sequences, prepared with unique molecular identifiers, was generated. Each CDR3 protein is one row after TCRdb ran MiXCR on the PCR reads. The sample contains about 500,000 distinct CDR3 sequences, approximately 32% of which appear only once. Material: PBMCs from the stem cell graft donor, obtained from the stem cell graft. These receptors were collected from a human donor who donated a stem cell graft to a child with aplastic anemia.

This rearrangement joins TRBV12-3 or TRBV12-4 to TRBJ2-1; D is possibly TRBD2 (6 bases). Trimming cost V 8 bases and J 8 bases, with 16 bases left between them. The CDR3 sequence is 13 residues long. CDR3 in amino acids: CASGLAVYDEQFF. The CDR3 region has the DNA TGTGCCAGCGGATTAGCGGTTTATGATGAGCAGTTCTTC.

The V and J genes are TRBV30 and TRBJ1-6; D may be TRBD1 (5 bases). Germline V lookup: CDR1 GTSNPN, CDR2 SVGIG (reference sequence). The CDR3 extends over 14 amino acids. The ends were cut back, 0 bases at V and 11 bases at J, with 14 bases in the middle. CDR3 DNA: TGTGCCTGGAGTGTGTCAGGGAGTGGTCCACCCCTCCACTTT. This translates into CAWSVSGSGPPLHF.

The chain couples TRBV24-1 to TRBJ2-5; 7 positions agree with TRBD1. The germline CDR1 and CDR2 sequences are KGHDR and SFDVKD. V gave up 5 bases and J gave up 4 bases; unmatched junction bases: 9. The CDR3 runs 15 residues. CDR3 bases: TGTGCCACCAGTGTCGCAGACAGGGTCGGAGAGACCCAGTACTTC. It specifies CATSVADRVGETQYF.

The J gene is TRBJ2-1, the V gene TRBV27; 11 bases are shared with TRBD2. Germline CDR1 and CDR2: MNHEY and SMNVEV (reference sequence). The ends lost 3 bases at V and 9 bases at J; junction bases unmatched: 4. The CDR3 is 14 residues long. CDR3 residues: CASSFLAGGSEQFF. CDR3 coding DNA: TGTGCCAGCAGTTTTCTAGCGGGAGGATCTGAGCAGTTCTTC.

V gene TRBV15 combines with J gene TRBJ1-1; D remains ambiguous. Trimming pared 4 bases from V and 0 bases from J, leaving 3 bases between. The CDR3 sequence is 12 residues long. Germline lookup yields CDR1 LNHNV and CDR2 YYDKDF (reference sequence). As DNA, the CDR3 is TGTGCCACCAGCAATCTGAACACTGAAGCTTTCTTT. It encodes CATSNLNTEAFF.

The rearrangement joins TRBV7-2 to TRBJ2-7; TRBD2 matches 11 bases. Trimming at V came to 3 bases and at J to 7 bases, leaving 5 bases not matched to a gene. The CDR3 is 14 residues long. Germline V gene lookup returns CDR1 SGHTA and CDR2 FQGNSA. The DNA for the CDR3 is TGTGCCAGCAGCTTCCATACTAGCGGGGGAGAGCAGTACTTC. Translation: CASSFHTSGGEQYF.

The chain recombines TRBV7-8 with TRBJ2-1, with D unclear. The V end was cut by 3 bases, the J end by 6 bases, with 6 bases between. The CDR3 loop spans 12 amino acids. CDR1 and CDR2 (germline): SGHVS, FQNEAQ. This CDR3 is CASSFVTNEQFF. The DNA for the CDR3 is TGTGCCAGCAGCTTCGTGACCAATGAGCAGTTCTTC.

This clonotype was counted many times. The chain's CDR3 is CASSLLGQGTGELFF. The CDR3 DNA reads TGTGCCAGCAGTTTACTGGGACAGGGGACCGGGGAGCTGTTTTTT. The rearrangement links TRBV12-3 or TRBV12-4 to TRBJ2-2, with TRBD1 identical over 10 bases. The CDR3 has 15 amino acids. Unmatched junction bases numbered 2, after V lost 2 bases and J lost 5 bases.

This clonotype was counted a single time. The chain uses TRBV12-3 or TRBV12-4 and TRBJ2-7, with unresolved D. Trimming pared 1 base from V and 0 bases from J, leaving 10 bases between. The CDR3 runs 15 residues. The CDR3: CASSLVGDGSYEQYF. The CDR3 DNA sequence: TGTGCCAGCAGTTTAGTAGGTGACGGCTCCTACGAGCAGTACTTC.

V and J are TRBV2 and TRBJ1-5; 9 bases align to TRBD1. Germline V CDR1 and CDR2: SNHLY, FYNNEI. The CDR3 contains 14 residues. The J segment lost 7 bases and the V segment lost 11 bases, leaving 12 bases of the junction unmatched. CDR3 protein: CAGALGQGSQPQHF. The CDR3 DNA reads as TGTGCCGGGGCACTGGGACAGGGAAGCCAGCCCCAGCATTTT.

The chain's CDR3 is CASSLSWGTGELFF. The CDR3 DNA follows: TGTGCCAGCAGTTTATCATGGGGTACCGGGGAGCTGTTTTTT. This chain joins TRBV27 and TRBJ2-2; D gene unclear. Between the trimmed V and J ends, which lost 0 bases and 5 bases, there was a span of 7 bases. The CDR3 extends over 14 amino acids. CDR1 and CDR2 from the germline V gene are MNHEY and SMNVEV (reference sequence).

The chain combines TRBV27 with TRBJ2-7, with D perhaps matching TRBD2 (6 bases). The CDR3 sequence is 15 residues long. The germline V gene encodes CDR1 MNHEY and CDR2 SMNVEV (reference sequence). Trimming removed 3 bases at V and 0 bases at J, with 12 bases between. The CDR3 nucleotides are TGTGCCAGCAGTTTGGCGGGACTTTCCTCCTACGAGCAGTACTTC. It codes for CASSLAGLSSYEQYF.

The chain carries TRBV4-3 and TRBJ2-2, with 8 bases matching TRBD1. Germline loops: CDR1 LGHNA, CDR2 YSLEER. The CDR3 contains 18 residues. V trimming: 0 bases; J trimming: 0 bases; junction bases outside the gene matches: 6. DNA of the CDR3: TGCGCCAGCAGCCAAGATCCCTCGACAGGGGCGAACACCGGGGAGCTGTTTTTT. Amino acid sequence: CASSQDPSTGANTGELFF.

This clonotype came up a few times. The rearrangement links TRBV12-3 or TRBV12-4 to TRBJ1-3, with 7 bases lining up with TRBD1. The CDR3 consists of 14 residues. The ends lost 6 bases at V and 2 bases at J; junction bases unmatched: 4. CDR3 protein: CASSVRGTGNTIYF. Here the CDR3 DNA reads TGTGCCAGCAGCGTCAGGGGGACTGGAAACACCATATATTTT.